This paragraph covers one TCR beta chain sequence. The data were obtained in a study of blood T cell repertoires in COVID-19. The overall study: Researchers got acute and convalescent COVID-19 samples from the United States, Italy and Spain. The cDNA or gDNA used as material had been derived from T cells, B-cell-depleted T cells, or PBMCs.

Per the authors' pipeline: Reference gene primers were amplified, and this amplification served to estimate nucleated cell counts. Repertoires were generated with immunoSEQ multiplex PCR, while TCRdb's copy carries only in-frame clones and drops some. D and trimming were read from the DNA, whereas the V and J calls and clone size are those reported in that table. The sample holds over 100,000 clones, approximately 87% seen once. In germline, CDR1 is SGHKS, CDR2 YYEKEE (reference sequence). CDR3 length: 16 residues. V was shortened by 1 base and J by 0 bases, with 13 bases between the two germline ends.

The source of this sequence is a woman aged 50 to 65 with acute or convalescent COVID-19. Sequencing was done on a sample of peripheral blood. V and J are TRBV5-5 and TRBJ1-2; possible D gene TRBD1, 6 bases. The CDR3 loop is CASSLQTGQPNYGYTF. Written as DNA, the CDR3 is TGTGCCAGCAGCTTGCAGACAGGCCAACCTAACTATGGCTACACCTTC.